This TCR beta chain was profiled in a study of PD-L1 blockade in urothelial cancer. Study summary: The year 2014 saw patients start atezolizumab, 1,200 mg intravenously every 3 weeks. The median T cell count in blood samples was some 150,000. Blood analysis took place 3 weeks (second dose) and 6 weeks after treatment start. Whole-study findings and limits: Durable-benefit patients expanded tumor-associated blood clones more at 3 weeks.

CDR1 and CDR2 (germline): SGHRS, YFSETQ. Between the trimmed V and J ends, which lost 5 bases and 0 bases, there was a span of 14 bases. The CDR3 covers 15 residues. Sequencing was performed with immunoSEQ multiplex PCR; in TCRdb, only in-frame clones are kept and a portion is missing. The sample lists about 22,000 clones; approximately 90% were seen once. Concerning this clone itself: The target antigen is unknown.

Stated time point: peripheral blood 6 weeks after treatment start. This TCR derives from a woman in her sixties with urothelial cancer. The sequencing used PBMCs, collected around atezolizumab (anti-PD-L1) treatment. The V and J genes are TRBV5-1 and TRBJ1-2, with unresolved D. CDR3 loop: CASRLLGSSNYGYTF. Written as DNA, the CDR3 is TGCGCCAGCAGGCTTTTGGGCAGTTCTAACTATGGCTACACCTTC.